Listed below are T cell receptor beta chains from one sample, sequenced in a study of PD-L1 blockade in urothelial cancer. The method was immunoSEQ multiplex PCR; TCRdb's version includes in-frame clones alone and lacks a portion of them. Of 35,000 to 45,000 clones in the sample, roughly nine tenths were seen once. This specimen consisted of PBMCs, obtained around atezolizumab (anti-PD-L1) treatment. The source is a man in his 70s with urothelial cancer. Each CDR3 is given with its conserved first and last residue. Each record gives: V gene, CDR3 length, J gene, D gene, CDR3 protein, CDR3 DNA. A D gene is named only where the DNA matches it firmly.

v_call: TRBV28; cdr3_length: 14; j_call: TRBJ2-7; d_call: .; cdr3_aa: CASRSGGIAYEQYF; cdr3_nt: TGTGCCAGCAGGTCCGGAGGGATAGCCTACGAGCAGTACTTC
v_call: TRBV11-3; cdr3_length: 12; j_call: TRBJ2-2; d_call: .; cdr3_aa: CASSGEDGELFF; cdr3_nt: TGTGCCAGCTCCGGGGAAGACGGGGAGCTGTTTTTT
v_call: TRBV19; cdr3_length: 15; j_call: TRBJ2-1; d_call: .; cdr3_aa: CASRPLVSNDNEQFF; cdr3_nt: TGTGCCAGTAGGCCTCTAGTCTCTAATGACAATGAGCAGTTCTTC
v_call: TRBV28; cdr3_length: 14; j_call: TRBJ1-5; d_call: TRBD1; cdr3_aa: CAITPDRVNQPQHF; cdr3_nt: TGTGCCATCACCCCCGACAGGGTTAATCAGCCCCAGCATTTT
v_call: TRBV19; cdr3_length: 15; j_call: TRBJ2-1; d_call: .; cdr3_aa: CASSMRQGGGNEQFF; cdr3_nt: TGTGCCAGTAGTATGAGGCAGGGAGGAGGCAATGAGCAGTTCTTC
v_call: TRBV7-6; cdr3_length: 17; j_call: TRBJ1-4; d_call: TRBD1; cdr3_aa: CASSLGTGEATNEKLFF; cdr3_nt: TGTGCCAGCAGCTTAGGTACAGGGGAAGCAACTAATGAAAAACTGTTTTTT
v_call: TRBV7-8; cdr3_length: 14; j_call: TRBJ2-7; d_call: .; cdr3_aa: CASSSNRNSYEQYF; cdr3_nt: TGTGCCAGCAGCTCTAACAGGAACTCCTACGAGCAGTACTTC
v_call: TRBV6-1; cdr3_length: 17; j_call: TRBJ2-1; d_call: TRBD2; cdr3_aa: CASSEAVGSGRFNEQFF; cdr3_nt: TGTGCCAGCAGTGAAGCCGTTGGTAGCGGGAGGTTCAATGAGCAGTTCTTC
v_call: TRBV7-2; cdr3_length: 14; j_call: TRBJ2-5; d_call: .; cdr3_aa: CASSLAPNQETQYF; cdr3_nt: TGTGCCAGCAGCTTAGCGCCTAATCAAGAGACCCAGTACTTC
v_call: TRBV6-1; cdr3_length: 13; j_call: TRBJ2-7; d_call: TRBD1; cdr3_aa: CASFQGQGVEQYF; cdr3_nt: TGTGCCAGCTTCCAGGGGCAGGGGGTCGAGCAGTACTTC
v_call: TRBV18; cdr3_length: 15; j_call: TRBJ1-1; d_call: TRBD1; cdr3_aa: CASSTGLARDTEAFF; cdr3_nt: TGTGCCAGCTCGACAGGGTTGGCGAGAGACACTGAAGCTTTCTTT